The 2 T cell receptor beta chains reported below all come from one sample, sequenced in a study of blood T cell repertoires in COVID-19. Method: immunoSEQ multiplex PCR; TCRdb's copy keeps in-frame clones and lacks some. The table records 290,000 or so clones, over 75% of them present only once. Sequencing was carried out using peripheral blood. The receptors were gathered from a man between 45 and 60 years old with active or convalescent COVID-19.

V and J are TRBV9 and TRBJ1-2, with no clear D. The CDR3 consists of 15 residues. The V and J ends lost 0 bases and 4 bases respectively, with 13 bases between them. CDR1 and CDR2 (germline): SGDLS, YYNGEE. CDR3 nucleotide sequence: TGTGCCAGCAGCGTAGGGGCGGGCCTTCGCTATGGCTACACCTTC. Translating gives CASSVGAGLRYGYTF.

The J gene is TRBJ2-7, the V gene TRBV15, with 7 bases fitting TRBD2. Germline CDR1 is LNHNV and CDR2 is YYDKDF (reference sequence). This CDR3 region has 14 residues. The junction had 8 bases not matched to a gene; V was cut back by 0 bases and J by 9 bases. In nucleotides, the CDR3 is TGTGCCACCAGCAGAGATCAGGGCGGGAGATTGCAGTACTTC. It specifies CATSRDQGGRLQYF. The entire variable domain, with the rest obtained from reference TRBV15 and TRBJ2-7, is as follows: DAMVIQNPRYQVTQFGKPVTLSCSQTLNHNVMYWYQQKSSQAPKLLFHYYDKDFNNEADTPDNFQSRRPNTSFCFLDIRSPGLGDTAMYLCATSRDQGGRLQYFGPGTRLTVT.